This T cell receptor (beta chain) was documented in a study of shared clonotypes between healthy human individuals. Whole-study results and caveats: How much donors shared clonotypes was expected to be affected by sequencing depth. The diversity represented, both genetic and in exposure history, was limited by few donors. In general, naive subsets displayed greater estimated richness than memory subsets did.

V was trimmed by 0 bases and J by 4 bases, leaving 10 bases between them. Germline CDR1 SGHNT, CDR2 YYREEE (reference sequence). The CDR3 has 15 residues. This table comes from immunoSEQ multiplex PCR, and its TCRdb copy is limited to in-frame clones, with some not included. The profile shows more than 150,000 clones, 65% to 70% of them singletons. To note about this clone: Its specificity is not known.

Sequencing was performed on memory CD4+ T cells sorted from blood. Subset specified: CD45RA-negative fraction. This receptor was obtained from a man aged 25 to 45 in good health. V gene TRBV5-4 combines with J gene TRBJ2-2; a possible D gene is TRBD2 (6 bases). This CDR3 is CASSLEGRSTGELFF. The CDR3 DNA follows: TGTGCCAGCAGCTTGGAGGGGAGGTCCACCGGGGAGCTGTTTTTT.